The clone carrying this T cell receptor (beta chain) has just a few counts. Authors' methods: Scientists estimated how many nucleated cells there were by amplifying reference gene primers. The method was immunoSEQ multiplex PCR; TCRdb's version includes in-frame clones alone and lacks a portion of them. V and J calls and clone size are copied from that table; D and trimming were computed from the DNA. The sample lists about 52,000 clones, around 90% occurring once. This sample was taken from a study of blood T cell repertoires in COVID-19. Germline V CDR1 and CDR2: GTSNPN, SVGIG (reference sequence). Trimming took 2 bases from V and 7 from J, leaving 18 bases between them. CDR3 length: 14 amino acids.

The receptor's source is a human donor in a cohort sampled during active COVID-19. The rearrangement uses TRBV30 and TRBJ2-7, with D perhaps TRBD2 (7 bases). Sequencing input: peripheral blood. The CDR3, as DNA: TGTGCCTGGAGTTCCCCGGGGGGCCAAGGTGAGCAGTACTTC. Its protein product is CAWSSPGGQGEQYF.